This T cell receptor (beta chain) comes out of a study of cytomegalovirus exposure and HLA in healthy donors. Study findings and constraints: Across donors, sequencing depth was assumed by presence/absence analyses to be roughly uniform. Reported performance of the classifier showed diagnosis of cytomegalovirus status with high specificity and sensitivity. Later analysis reportedly placed an Asian-associated ancestry cluster below the roughly 700-donor mean in N-insertions. Rare sequences made up most TCRs, while some public TCRs were found in many donors.

This clone has a handful of counts. Its target is not known. The PCR employed 60 Vbeta primers together with 13 Jbeta primers. The assay was immunoSEQ multiplex PCR, and TCRdb's table has in-frame clones only and misses some. Altogether more than 95,000 clones are present, about 75% being singletons, with the ten largest covering 5.8%. The length of the CDR3 is 20 residues. The germline V gene encodes CDR1 MDHEN and CDR2 SYDVKM. V gave up 4 bases and J gave up 1 base; unmatched junction bases: 14. Sample: PBMCs. The receptor's source is a man aged 55 to 70 in good health and CMV-seropositive. This chain connects TRBV28 to TRBJ2-7; 15 nucleotides agree with TRBD2. The CDR3 nucleotides are TGTGCCAGCAGTTCGCCTACTCCGGGACTAGCGGGGGGTTTATCCTACGAGCAGTACTTC. Its translation: CASSSPTPGLAGGLSYEQYF.